Listed below are T cell receptor beta chains from one sample, sequenced in a study of T cell responses to AZD1222 COVID-19 vaccine. Assay used: immunoSEQ multiplex PCR; TCRdb lists only in-frame clones, some missing. The sample lists about 55,000 clones; about 90% were seen once. The specimen comprised peripheral blood, sampled on day 0 of AZD1222 vaccination. These TCRs come from an adult in good health. The CDR3 runs from the conserved cysteine through the conserved F or W. The D gene is left open where the match is weak. Clone sizes are given selectively: once, few, many, or a class where the clone is expanded.

size: NA
D: NA
J: TRBJ2-3
V: TRBV7-8
CDR3: CASSPRTDTQYF
DNA: TGTGCCAGCAGCCCACGCACAGATACGCAGTATTTT

size: NA
D: NA
J: TRBJ2-1
V: TRBV19
CDR3: CASSIKSSYNEQFF
DNA: TGTGCCAGTAGTATCAAGAGCTCCTACAATGAGCAGTTCTTC

size: NA
D: TRBD1
J: TRBJ2-3
V: TRBV6-5
CDR3: CASSYFQGATDTQYF
DNA: TGTGCCAGCAGTTACTTCCAGGGGGCTACAGATACGCAGTATTTT

size: NA
D: TRBD1
J: TRBJ1-4
V: TRBV2
CDR3: CASTRDRGRTNEKLFF
DNA: TGTGCCAGCACCCGGGACAGGGGAAGGACTAATGAAAAACTGTTTTTT

size: NA
D: NA
J: TRBJ2-2
V: TRBV5-1
CDR3: CASSPRTVGGELFF
DNA: TGCGCCAGCAGCCCGAGGACAGTCGGGGGGGAGCTGTTTTTT

size: NA
D: NA
J: TRBJ2-7
V: TRBV2
CDR3: CASSVQVLEPYF
DNA: TGTGCCAGCAGTGTCCAAGTCCTAGAGCCGTACTTC

size: NA
D: TRBD1
J: TRBJ2-7
V: TRBV2
CDR3: CASKPGGWDEQYF
DNA: TGTGCCAGCAAGCCAGGGGGATGGGACGAGCAGTACTTC

size: NA
D: NA
J: TRBJ2-7
V: TRBV6-1
CDR3: CASSERIGADEQYF
DNA: TGTGCCAGCAGTGAAAGGATCGGGGCGGACGAGCAGTACTTC

size: NA
D: TRBD1
J: TRBJ1-2
V: TRBV29-1
CDR3: CSAETGAPGYTF
DNA: TGCAGCGCCGAAACAGGGGCCCCTGGCTACACCTTC

size: NA
D: NA
J: TRBJ1-3
V: TRBV18
CDR3: CASSPSGVYGNTIYF
DNA: TGTGCCAGCTCTCCTTCAGGGGTTTATGGAAACACCATATATTTT

size: NA
D: NA
J: TRBJ1-3
V: TRBV4-3
CDR3: CASSQEPLISGNTIYF
DNA: TGCGCCAGCAGCCAAGAGCCTTTGATCTCGGGAAACACCATATATTTT

size: once
D: NA
J: TRBJ1-3
V: TRBV4-1
CDR3: CASSPQEGGNTIYF
DNA: TGCGCCAGCAGCCCACAGGAGGGTGGAAACACCATATATTTT

size: NA
D: NA
J: TRBJ1-4
V: TRBV25-1
CDR3: CASSGRLGEKLFF
DNA: TGTGCCAGCAGTGGCCGCTTGGGTGAAAAACTGTTTTTT

size: NA
D: NA
J: TRBJ2-1
V: TRBV5-1
CDR3: CASSLAGVYNEQFF
DNA: TGCGCCAGCAGCTTGGCGGGAGTCTACAATGAGCAGTTCTTC

size: NA
D: TRBD2
J: TRBJ2-1
V: TRBV11-2
CDR3: CASSLVAGGQRYPQFF
DNA: TGTGCCAGCAGCTTAGTAGCGGGGGGCCAACGATATCCGCAGTTCTTC

size: NA
D: NA
J: TRBJ1-1
V: TRBV20-1
CDR3: CSARIDTEAFF
DNA: TGCAGTGCCAGAATTGACACTGAAGCTTTCTTT

size: NA
D: NA
J: TRBJ2-2
V: TRBV5-1
CDR3: CASSLTVNTGELFF
DNA: TGCGCCAGCAGCTTGACAGTGAACACCGGGGAGCTGTTTTTT

size: NA
D: NA
J: TRBJ2-7
V: TRBV6-2/TRBV6-3
CDR3: CASSYSSSYEQYF
DNA: TGTGCCAGCAGTTACTCGTCGTCGTACGAGCAGTACTTC

size: NA
D: NA
J: TRBJ1-2
V: TRBV6-5
CDR3: CASSSPDRYYGYTF
DNA: TGTGCCAGCAGTAGCCCCGACAGGTACTATGGCTACACCTTC

size: NA
D: NA
J: TRBJ1-1
V: TRBV4-1
CDR3: CASSPSLVRGPNTEAFF
DNA: TGCGCCAGCAGCCCTTCTTTAGTAAGGGGACCTAACACTGAAGCTTTCTTT

size: NA
D: NA
J: TRBJ1-1
V: TRBV6-1
CDR3: CASSEFLPRLGTEAFF
DNA: TGTGCCAGCAGTGAATTTCTGCCCCGCCTGGGCACTGAAGCTTTCTTT

size: NA
D: NA
J: TRBJ1-2
V: TRBV5-1
CDR3: CASSSGGKGYTF
DNA: TGCGCCAGCAGCTCCGGGGGAAAAGGCTACACCTTC

size: NA
D: TRBD1
J: TRBJ1-5
V: TRBV19
CDR3: CASSAQGQNSNQPQHF
DNA: TGTGCCAGTAGTGCCCAGGGACAGAATAGCAATCAGCCCCAGCATTTT

size: NA
D: TRBD1
J: TRBJ1-6
V: TRBV2
CDR3: CASSPGTGRYSPLHF
DNA: TGTGCCAGCAGTCCCGGGACAGGGAGGTATTCACCCCTCCACTTT

size: NA
D: NA
J: TRBJ2-5
V: TRBV2
CDR3: CASSRELETQYF
DNA: TGTGCCAGCAGTAGGGAATTGGAGACCCAGTACTTC

size: once
D: NA
J: TRBJ2-7
V: TRBV6-5
CDR3: CASRRQETSLYEQYF
DNA: TGTGCCAGCCGTCGACAGGAAACCTCCCTCTACGAGCAGTACTTC

size: NA
D: NA
J: TRBJ2-1
V: TRBV5-4
CDR3: CASSTWTDYNEQFF
DNA: TGTGCCAGCAGCACCTGGACAGACTACAATGAGCAGTTCTTC

size: NA
D: NA
J: TRBJ2-5
V: TRBV7-3
CDR3: CASSKNRDRMYF
DNA: TGTGCCAGCAGCAAGAATAGGGACCGAATGTACTTC

size: NA
D: NA
J: TRBJ1-2
V: TRBV6-5
CDR3: CASSYSLNWGYTF
DNA: TGTGCCAGCAGTTACTCCCTCAATTGGGGCTACACCTTC

size: once
D: NA
J: TRBJ1-3
V: TRBV6-5
CDR3: CASSYGSFSSGNTIYF
DNA: TGTGCCAGCAGTTACGGCTCCTTCAGCTCTGGAAACACCATATATTTT

size: NA
D: NA
J: TRBJ2-7
V: TRBV6-2/TRBV6-3
CDR3: CASSRLSSYEQYF
DNA: TGTGCCAGCAGCAGACTGTCCTCCTACGAGCAGTACTTC

size: NA
D: TRBD1
J: TRBJ1-1
V: TRBV27
CDR3: CASSPWTGDLDTEAFF
DNA: TGTGCCAGCAGTCCCTGGACAGGGGATTTGGACACTGAAGCTTTCTTT

size: NA
D: NA
J: TRBJ2-3
V: TRBV7-2
CDR3: CASSPPGQPFTDTQYF
DNA: TGTGCCAGCAGCCCCCCTGGACAACCGTTCACAGATACGCAGTATTTT

size: NA
D: NA
J: TRBJ1-5
V: TRBV2
CDR3: CASRADSHQPQHF
DNA: TGTGCCAGCAGGGCGGACAGCCATCAGCCCCAGCATTTT

size: NA
D: NA
J: TRBJ1-1
V: TRBV13
CDR3: CASSLGGRGAPEAFF
DNA: TGTGCCAGCAGCTTAGGTGGACGGGGGGCGCCTGAAGCTTTCTTT

size: NA
D: TRBD1
J: TRBJ1-1
V: TRBV30
CDR3: CAWIGQGGTEAFF
DNA: TGTGCCTGGATTGGGCAGGGGGGCACTGAAGCTTTCTTT

size: few
D: NA
J: TRBJ1-1
V: TRBV19
CDR3: CASSPGPGPEAFF
DNA: TGTGCCAGTAGTCCTGGCCCGGGGCCTGAAGCTTTCTTT

size: NA
D: TRBD1
J: TRBJ1-6
V: TRBV6-5
CDR3: CAGGRGLLGNSPLHF
DNA: TGTGCGGGGGGGAGGGGGCTTTTGGGGAATTCACCCCTCCACTTT

size: NA
D: TRBD1
J: TRBJ1-5
V: TRBV6-5
CDR3: CASSYNRGSRQPQHF
DNA: TGTGCCAGCAGTTACAACAGGGGTAGTCGTCAGCCCCAGCATTTT

size: once
D: NA
J: TRBJ2-7
V: TRBV27
CDR3: CASSLSGQAYEQYF
DNA: TGTGCCAGCAGTTTAAGCGGACAAGCCTACGAGCAGTACTTC